This T cell receptor beta chain was identified during a study of blood T cell repertoires in COVID-19. The protocol was immunoSEQ multiplex PCR, while the TCRdb copy is restricted to in-frame clones and leaves out a portion. The table shows 250,000 to 350,000 clones, with around nine tenths occurring only once. This CDR3 has 15 amino acids. The V and J ends lost 2 bases and 4 bases, in that order; junction bases with no gene match: 8. Germline lookup yields CDR1 MNHEY and CDR2 SMNVEV (reference sequence). The sequencing sample was made of peripheral blood. The TCR sequence derives from a woman in her 30s with COVID-19, enrolled during active disease. The V and J genes are TRBV27 and TRBJ2-7; 7 nucleotides agree with TRBD2. CDR3 nucleotide sequence: TGTGCCAGCAGTTTAGTGGCGGGAGTAAGATACGAGCAGTACTTC. As protein: CASSLVAGVRYEQYF.